These 23 T cell receptor beta chains share one sample of origin, sequenced in a study of cytomegalovirus exposure and HLA in healthy donors. PCR employed 60 Vbeta and 13 Jbeta primers. Profiled with immunoSEQ multiplex PCR; TCRdb holds only in-frame clones, not every one. The sample carries 150,000 or so clones, about 8.9% recorded once. The sample taken for sequencing was PBMCs. These receptors originate from a man between 45 and 60 years old in good health and CMV-seronegative.

The chain joins TRBV5-1 to TRBJ2-2; D is possibly TRBD1 (6 bases). The V end was cut by 4 bases, the J end by 6 bases, with 13 bases between. Germline V gene sequence: CDR1 SGHRS, CDR2 YFSETQ. This CDR3 is built from 14 residues. CDR3 protein: CASSQARGAGELFF. Here the CDR3 DNA reads TGCGCCAGCAGCCAGGCCAGGGGAGCCGGGGAGCTGTTTTTT.

Only a few counts were recorded for this clone. The chain employs TRBV7-3 and TRBJ1-1; unclear D gene. V lost 1 base to trimming and J lost 3 bases, with 12 bases between them. CDR1 and CDR2 from the germline V gene are SGHTA and FQGTGA. This CDR3 is built from 15 residues. The CDR3 is CASSLNAGSYTEAFF. The CDR3 bases are TGTGCCAGCAGCTTAAACGCGGGGTCGTACACTGAAGCTTTCTTT.

This clone was counted a few times. This chain joins TRBV9 and TRBJ2-1, with 11 nucleotides matching TRBD2. Germline CDR1 reads SGDLS; CDR2 reads YYNGEE. The length of the CDR3 is 15 residues. The V segment lost 4 bases and the J segment 5 bases; nucleotides outside the gene matches: 5. The CDR3 region has the DNA TGTGCCAGCAGCCAGCGACTAGCGGGAAACAATGAGCAGTTCTTC. Its translation is CASSQRLAGNNEQFF. Together with reference TRBV9 and TRBJ2-1, the CDR3 gives the full variable domain: DSGVTQTPKHLITATGQRVTLRCSPRSGDLSVYWYQQSLDQGLQFLIQYYNGEERAKGNILERFSAQQFPDLHSELNLSSLELGDSALYFCASSQRLAGNNEQFFGPGTRLTVL.

The rearrangement joins TRBV6-6 to TRBJ1-5; D call uncertain. Germline CDR1 and CDR2: MNHNY and SVGAGI (reference sequence). V was shortened by 0 bases and J by 2 bases, with 8 bases between the two germline ends. The CDR3 runs to 15 residues. CDR3 protein: CASSYSLSGNQPQHF. The DNA for the CDR3 is TGTGCCAGCAGTTACTCGTTAAGCGGCAATCAGCCCCAGCATTTT.

This clone was counted between two and nine times. This chain connects TRBV28 to TRBJ1-4, with 7 bases identical to TRBD1. Germline V gene data show CDR1 as MDHEN and CDR2 as SYDVKM. The CDR3 is 15 residues long. V lost 1 base to trimming and J lost 6 bases; unmatched junction nucleotides: 5. The CDR3: CASSLLQGIDEKLFF. In DNA form, the CDR3 reads TGTGCCAGCAGTTTATTACAGGGGATAGATGAAAAACTGTTTTTT.

This clone was observed a few times. The rearrangement joins TRBV18 to TRBJ1-1; D uncertain. This CDR3 contains 15 residues. The V end was cut by 0 bases, the J end by 0 bases, with 8 bases between. In germline, CDR1 is KGHSH, CDR2 LQKENI. Here the CDR3 DNA reads TGTGCCAGCTCACCACCGGGAGCTTTGAACACTGAAGCTTTCTTT. Translating it yields CASSPPGALNTEAFF.

This clone has only a few counts. The rearrangement links TRBV29-1 to TRBJ1-3, with a possible D match to TRBD1 (5 bases). CDR3 length equals 14 residues. Deletions cut 4 bases from V and 1 base from J, with 11 bases between. Germline loops: CDR1 SQVTM, CDR2 ANQGSEA. The DNA of the CDR3 is TGCAGCGTTGGGGTTTCAGGGTCTGGAAACACCATATATTTT. Encoded protein: CSVGVSGSGNTIYF.

The chain links TRBV5-8 to TRBJ2-2; weak D call: TRBD1 (7 bases). Trimming shortened V by 0 bases and J by 3 bases, and 12 bases separated the two germline ends. The germline V gene encodes CDR1 SGHTS and CDR2 YDEGEE. The CDR3 contains 16 residues. CDR3 nucleotides: TGTGCCAGCAGCTTGGATGTCAGGGGGGACACCGGGGAGCTGTTTTTT. Protein: CASSLDVRGDTGELFF.

The J gene is TRBJ2-3, the V gene TRBV19, with D possibly being TRBD2 (6 bases). With 3 bases removed from V and 2 bases from J, the gap between germline ends came to 15 bases. CDR3 length equals 16 residues. CDR1 is LNHDA and CDR2 is SQIVND in the germline V gene (reference sequence). The CDR3 DNA is TGTGCCAGTAGTATCACCACGGGACTTAACACAGATACGCAGTATTTT. It specifies CASSITTGLNTDTQYF.

This clone was seen more than once but under ten times. The chain links TRBV5-1 to TRBJ1-4; maybe TRBD1 (6 bases). This CDR3 has 15 residues. The germline V and J ends were trimmed by 1 base and 4 bases, with 11 bases remaining between them. Per the germline V gene, CDR1 is SGHRS and CDR2 is YFSETQ. CDR3 nucleotide sequence: TGCGCCAGCAGCTTGCCGGGAGGGGGTAATGAAAAACTGTTTTTT. Translating it yields CASSLPGGGNEKLFF. The whole variable domain, filled in from reference TRBV5-1 and TRBJ1-4, reads KAGVTQTPRYLIKTRGQQVTLSCSPISGHRSVSWYQQTPGQGLQFLFEYFSETQRNKGNFPGRFSGRQFSNSRSEMNVSTLELGDSALYLCASSLPGGGNEKLFFGSGTQLSVL.

The chain couples TRBV19 to TRBJ1-5; maybe TRBD1 (6 bases). Germline V CDR1 and CDR2: LNHDA, SQIVND (reference sequence). This CDR3 contains 15 residues. The V end lost 7 bases, the J end lost 4 bases, and 17 bases lay between the germline ends. CDR3 DNA: TGTGCCAGTAATGGGGGGGGCAGCCTTAATCAGCCCCAGCATTTT. It codes for CASNGGGSLNQPQHF.

This clone was observed a handful of times. The chain carries TRBV5-1 and TRBJ1-4, with D perhaps TRBD1 (5 bases). CDR3 length: 14 residues. The ends were cut back, 4 bases at V and 8 bases at J, with 15 bases in the middle. Germline CDR1 SGHRS, CDR2 YFSETQ. CDR3 nucleotides: TGCGCCAGCAGCCCGGACAACGTGGGAGAAAAACTGTTTTTT. Protein: CASSPDNVGEKLFF.

Concerning this clone itself: The CDR3 end shows no conserved phenylalanine or tryptophan, and so a read error is likely. No DNA is shown, since the ends of the CDR3 on it are uncertain; the CDR3 is the one TCRdb lists. The chain carries TRBV28 and TRBJ2-7; the table names TRBD2, a call not compared with the DNA. The length of the CDR3 is 14 amino acids, counting both ends. CDR1 and CDR2 from the germline V gene are MDHEN and SYDVKM. The CDR3 protein is CASSSGGAGVPTYI.

The chain recombines TRBV2 with TRBJ2-5; D is possibly TRBD1 (6 bases). From germline, CDR1 is SNHLY and CDR2 FYNNEI. The CDR3 spans 13 residues. Trimming took 5 bases from V and 7 from J, leaving 14 bases between them. The CDR3 coding sequence is TGTGCCAGCAGTATCCCCAGGGGATCGACCCAGTACTTC. Protein: CASSIPRGSTQYF. Using reference TRBV2 and TRBJ2-5 for the parts outside the CDR3, the full variable domain is EPEVTQTPSHQVTQMGQEVILRCVPISNHLYFYWYRQILGQKVEFLVSFYNNEISEKSEIFDDQFSVERPDGSNFTLKIRSTKLEDSAMYFCASSIPRGSTQYFGPGTRLLVL.

The J gene is TRBJ1-2, the V gene TRBV13, with D possibly TRBD1 on 5 matching bases. The V end was cut by 5 bases, the J end by 1 base, with 17 bases between. Germline assignment: CDR1 PRHDT and CDR2 FYEKMQ (reference sequence). This CDR3 has 16 residues. The CDR3 DNA follows: TGTGCCAGCAGCATAGACGTGGGGCCCTTTAACTATGGCTACACCTTC. Protein: CASSIDVGPFNYGYTF.

The chain uses TRBV28 and TRBJ2-4, with 9 bases identical to TRBD1. CDR1 MDHEN and CDR2 SYDVKM come from the germline V gene. The CDR3 is 15 amino acids. Trimming at V came to 5 bases and at J to 3 bases, leaving 5 bases not matched to a gene. Here the CDR3 reads CASSETGGGKNIQYF. In DNA, the CDR3 is TGTGCCAGCAGTGAGACAGGGGGGGGCAAAAACATTCAGTACTTC.

The chain recombines TRBV11-2 with TRBJ2-1, with a tentative D call TRBD2 (6 bases). The CDR3 length is 14 residues. Germline V gives CDR1 SGHAT, CDR2 FQNNGV. Trimming removed 2 bases from V and 5 bases from J, with 10 bases in between. The CDR3, as DNA: TGTGCCAGCAGCTTACGTGGGACTGACAATGAGCAGTTCTTC. It yields the protein CASSLRGTDNEQFF.

The J gene is TRBJ2-1, the V gene TRBV12-2; no check of the table's D call, TRBD1, against the DNA was made. TRBV12-2 is annotated as a pseudogene. CDR3 size: 15 residues. The CDR3 bases are TGTGCAAGTCGCTTAGATTGGCCCTCCTACAATGAGCAGTTCTTC. As protein: CASRLDWPSYNEQFF.

The genes are TRBV7-2 and TRBJ2-1, with a possible D match to TRBD2 (5 bases). The germline CDR1 and CDR2 sequences are SGHTA and FQGNSA. The CDR3 has 13 residues. Trimming took 4 bases from V and 4 from J, leaving 8 bases between them. Here the CDR3 DNA reads TGTGCCAGCAGCTGGACTGATTACAATGAGCAGTTCTTC. Its translation: CASSWTDYNEQFF.

This clone was observed a handful of times. The rearrangement links TRBV19 to TRBJ2-5; D ambiguous. CDR3 length: 13 residues. Deletions cut 5 bases from V and 0 bases from J, with 7 bases between. In germline, CDR1 is LNHDA, CDR2 SQIVND (reference sequence). The CDR3, as DNA: TGTGCCAGTAGTTCCCCGTACCAAGAGACCCAGTACTTC. Translation gives CASSSPYQETQYF.

A remark on this clone: Other DNA sequences in this sample translate to the same CDR3. V gene TRBV7-6 combines with J gene TRBJ2-2; 7 nucleotides align to TRBD1. Per germline, CDR1 SGHVS and CDR2 FNYEAQ. The CDR3 contains 14 residues. V lost 4 bases, J lost 8 bases, and 7 bases stayed unmatched. CDR3 sequence reads: CASSSLGGPGELFF. Here the CDR3 DNA reads TGTGCCAGCAGCTCCCTAGGGGGCCCTGGGGAGCTGTTTTTT.

The chain couples TRBV19 to TRBJ1-1, with TRBD1 as a possible D gene (5 bases). Germline CDR1 and CDR2: LNHDA and SQIVND (reference sequence). Between the trimmed V and J ends, which lost 0 bases and 10 bases, there was a span of 15 bases. This CDR3 comprises 14 residues. In DNA form, the CDR3 reads TGTGCCAGTAGTATAGATGGGCAGGGTAGGGGAGCTTTCTTT. Protein sequence: CASSIDGQGRGAFF.

The chain employs TRBV30 and TRBJ1-6, with D possibly matching TRBD1 (6 bases). The CDR3 contains 14 residues. V lost 3 bases and J 8 bases, leaving 14 bases between the germline ends. The germline CDR1 and CDR2 sequences are GTSNPN and SVGIG (reference sequence). The CDR3, as DNA: TGTGCCTGGAGGGCACAGGGTAGGCATTCACCCCTCCACTTT. Residues: CAWRAQGRHSPLHF.